This TCR beta chain was documented in a study of cytomegalovirus exposure and HLA in healthy donors (dated by TCRdb to the late 2010s). Some background on the complete study: According to an earlier analysis of 550 to 700 of the donors, 200 million or so T cells yielded roughly 100 million unique TCR beta sequences and 250 to 350 Gb of sequence data. An earlier analysis of around 580 of the donors used high-throughput TCR beta sequencing to judge whether each TCR beta V gene segment behaved as functional or pseudogenic. Roughly 300 gigabases of sequencing data and 70 million to 85 million unique TCR sequences were included in an early release covering several hundred HLA-typed donors. Among the approximately 430 genotyped donors, around 81% belonged to the genetic ancestry cluster associated with self-reported Caucasian donors. Rather than drawing on any new phenotypic data, the later analysis identified candidate immune exposures from TCR beta sequences and the way those sequences occurred across donors. HLA typing included class I and class II loci at four-digit resolution. A separate validation cohort of about 110 different subjects was used in addition to the roughly 670-subject first cohort. To predict cytomegalovirus infection status, the study combined high-throughput TCR immunosequencing, statistical association of individual TCRs with disease status, and machine learning. All discovery cohort repertoires had been generated using a single sequencing platform. The study profiled the T cell repertoires of about 640 subjects by immunosequencing and related them to cytomegalovirus serostatus. The study aimed to test whether cataloging public T cell receptors could reveal signatures of past pathogen exposure. Because of strong linkage in the cohort, roughly 5 DR-DQ haplotypes were treated as single units for association and clustering. The number of typed donors differed by locus: about 620-630 for A, B, C, DRB1 and DQB1; approximately 520 for DQA1; around 580 for DPA1; and roughly 490 for DPB1. Among 350 to 400 genotyped donors of the cohort, an average of about 240,000 unique TCR beta nucleotide sequences were sequenced per donor, around 20% of them non-productive. A later genetic analysis took genome-wide SNP genotypes for about three fifths of the roughly 670 donors and used that subset as a discovery cohort. Donor age, sex, ethnicity and CMV serostatus were collected together with the repertoire data. In a later analysis, previously published TCR beta repertoires from several hundred donors were re-analyzed and high-resolution HLA genotyping was added so that TCR occurrence patterns could be studied.

Remarks on this clone: Its antigen target is currently unknown. Within one base of it there is no much larger clone, and no base qualities were kept.

Broad study findings and their caveats: For the cohort, immune exposure information was limited to CMV serostatus. In an earlier analysis of 500 to 650 of the donors, most TCR beta V segments appeared in productive rearrangements about 90% or about 30% of the time, broadly matching IMGT annotations. In a later analysis, HLA-associated TCR beta chains showed more clonal expansion and lower generation probabilities than non-associated chains that were equally common. The classifier was reported to diagnose cytomegalovirus status with high specificity and sensitivity in both the original and validation cohorts. When HLA alleles, especially DR and DQ, strongly co-occurred, attributing TCR associations to individual alleles was difficult. The study gave a list of some 150 TCR beta chains associated with cytomegalovirus. Presence/absence analyses assumed roughly uniform sequencing depth across donors, an assumption that may not hold. The authors suggested that the approach could potentially be extended to other disease states and immunological phenotypes. In a later analysis, 16,951 TCR beta sequences were associated with specific HLA alleles at a false discovery rate of 0.05. Because HLA typing was unavailable for some donors at each locus, only the typed subset was used in association tests. In a later genetic analysis, fewer N-insertions in productive TCRs were reported among donors in an Asian-associated ancestry cluster than the roughly 640-donor mean. A cluster of highly shared sequence variants was judged likely to represent a technical artifact of the sequencing pipeline. Most CMV-associated TCR beta chains appeared to be HLA-restricted in a later analysis, and the HLA associations seemed to be driven largely by CMV exposure. Correlated functional status among segregating V segments might reflect linkage disequilibrium, but an unknown experimental factor could not be ruled out. The 87-base-pair reads could not distinguish some IMGT-functional V segments, including TRBV6-2 and TRBV6-3, so those segments were excluded. A later genetic analysis associated a missense DCLRE1C variant with V-gene and J-gene trimming of TCR beta chains, and an independent cohort replicated the association. In a later analysis, the rate of TCR association differed among HLA loci, with DRB1 alleles having the most associated TCRs and HLA-C alleles having the fewest. A few of the identified cytomegalovirus-associated TCR beta chains were confirmed in vitro to be specific for cytomegalovirus antigens. According to a later analysis, parvovirus B19, influenza, CMV and Epstein-Barr virus appeared linked to several top co-occurrence clusters. Only TCR beta chains were sequenced in this cohort, and the absence of alpha or paired-chain data limited detectable features. Because counts were too low, seventeen rarely observed V segments, including chromosome 9 orphons, were excluded from the earlier analysis of around 590 of the donors. Across donors, most TCR sequences were observed very rarely, whereas some public TCRs were present in many individuals. A further reported finding was that TCR beta sequences accurately predicted the HLA-A and HLA-B alleles for most subjects in the first cohort.

In total, 500 to 700 healthy bone marrow donors made up the cohort. All cohort members were sampled while nominally healthy, although unrecorded immune exposures were likely present. The donor was CMV seronegative and belonged to the group of approximately 320 seronegative cohort members. A peripheral blood sample was provided by each donor, and peripheral blood mononuclear cells were used for TCR beta sequencing. Genomic DNA was extracted from the blood cell samples with the Qiagen DNeasy Blood Extraction Kit. Library method: the immunoSEQ multiplex PCR assay. For the multiplex PCR, a mixture combining 60 forward primers for TCR Vbeta segments and 13 reverse primers for TCR Jbeta segments was used. Amplification of the CDR3 region of rearranged TCR beta genes was performed with a multiplex PCR assay on genomic DNA. The Illumina HiSeq System was used to sequence the amplified TCR beta libraries as 87-base-pair reads. The authors' analysis ran thus. A later analysis counted about 80 million unique TCR beta chains across the 550 to 700 repertoires, and 9 million to 14 million of these chains were shared by at least two donors. Raw reads were error-corrected and collapsed into unique sequences with a nearest-neighbor algorithm that merged closely related sequences to remove PCR and sequencing errors. Alignment of CDR3 sequences to IMGT reference sequences was used to assign V, D and J gene segments. For a sequence to be retained, a match of at least six nucleotides to both a V gene segment and a J gene segment was required. Rearrangements were classified as productive when the CDR3 lacked stop codons and remained in frame with V and J, and all other rearrangements were classified as non-productive. CDR3 was defined according to IMGT convention as the region running from the second conserved V-encoded cysteine to the conserved J-encoded phenylalanine. The earlier analysis of about 610 of the donors excluded sequences that lacked an unambiguous match to a single V gene segment. An earlier analysis of some 610 of the donors called V segments functional above 56.7% productive rearrangements and segregating when the between-donor standard deviation exceeded 5%. To diagnose cytomegalovirus status from the catalog of TCR beta chain sequences, a statistical classification framework was built. In a later analysis, V and J genes were assigned by comparing TCR nucleotide sequences against IMGT/GENE-DB human TR gene sequences. The TCRdist pipeline was used in a later analysis to assign CDR3 sequences and most-parsimonious VDJ recombination scenarios. In a later analysis, each TCR beta chain was defined by its CDR3 amino acid sequence together with its V-gene family, and reads without a unique V-gene family were excluded. In a later analysis, 450 to 600 highly shared, low-generation-probability nucleotide sequences were removed to address suspected cross-contamination and a sequencing artifact. In a later analysis, a clonal expansion index for each public chain was calculated from normalized within-repertoire ranks of inferred template counts. In a later analysis, generation probabilities were computed with a VDJ recombination model fitted to out-of-frame rearrangements, and the resulting probabilities were checked against IGoR. Hypergeometric tests were used in a later analysis to score TCR-TCR, TCR-HLA and TCR-CMV co-occurrence, with a repertoire-size bias correction applied to the TCR pairs. In a later analysis, false discovery rates were estimated by permuting HLA or CMV assignments 20 times. A later analysis grouped co-occurring TCRs with DBSCAN, adding TCRdist sequence similarity when clustering within HLA-allele-positive subsets. Co-occurrence clustering excluded repertoires with fewer than 30,000 or more than 120,000 public chains, plus five with anomalous nucleotide sharing. TCRdb provides this immuneACCESS table in a form limited to in-frame rearrangements. Some clones are lacking; in checked studies, under half of them reflect an unresolved V gene, and why the rest are absent is not known. V and J calls and clone size are as listed in that table; D and trimming were resolved from the DNA. This sample is represented by about 67,000 clones; roughly 75% of them were singletons. About 4.5% of the sample lies in the top ten.

V ends up 6 bases short and J 8 bases short, with an unmatched junction base count of 9. Per the germline V gene (reference sequence), SEHNR is the CDR1 and FQNEAQ is the CDR2. Counted from cysteine to phenylalanine, this CDR3 has 14 amino acids. The DNA shown is the 42-base CDR3, in frame from base 1. The origin of this receptor is a woman under 40 in good health and CMV-seronegative. The chain joins TRBV7-9 to TRBJ1-2, with 10 junctional bases fitting TRBD1. Sequences were obtained from PBMCs. The sequence in DNA is TGTGCCAGCAGTTCCCTCCGGGACAGGGGCGGCTACACCTTC. Its protein product is CASSSLRDRGGYTF.